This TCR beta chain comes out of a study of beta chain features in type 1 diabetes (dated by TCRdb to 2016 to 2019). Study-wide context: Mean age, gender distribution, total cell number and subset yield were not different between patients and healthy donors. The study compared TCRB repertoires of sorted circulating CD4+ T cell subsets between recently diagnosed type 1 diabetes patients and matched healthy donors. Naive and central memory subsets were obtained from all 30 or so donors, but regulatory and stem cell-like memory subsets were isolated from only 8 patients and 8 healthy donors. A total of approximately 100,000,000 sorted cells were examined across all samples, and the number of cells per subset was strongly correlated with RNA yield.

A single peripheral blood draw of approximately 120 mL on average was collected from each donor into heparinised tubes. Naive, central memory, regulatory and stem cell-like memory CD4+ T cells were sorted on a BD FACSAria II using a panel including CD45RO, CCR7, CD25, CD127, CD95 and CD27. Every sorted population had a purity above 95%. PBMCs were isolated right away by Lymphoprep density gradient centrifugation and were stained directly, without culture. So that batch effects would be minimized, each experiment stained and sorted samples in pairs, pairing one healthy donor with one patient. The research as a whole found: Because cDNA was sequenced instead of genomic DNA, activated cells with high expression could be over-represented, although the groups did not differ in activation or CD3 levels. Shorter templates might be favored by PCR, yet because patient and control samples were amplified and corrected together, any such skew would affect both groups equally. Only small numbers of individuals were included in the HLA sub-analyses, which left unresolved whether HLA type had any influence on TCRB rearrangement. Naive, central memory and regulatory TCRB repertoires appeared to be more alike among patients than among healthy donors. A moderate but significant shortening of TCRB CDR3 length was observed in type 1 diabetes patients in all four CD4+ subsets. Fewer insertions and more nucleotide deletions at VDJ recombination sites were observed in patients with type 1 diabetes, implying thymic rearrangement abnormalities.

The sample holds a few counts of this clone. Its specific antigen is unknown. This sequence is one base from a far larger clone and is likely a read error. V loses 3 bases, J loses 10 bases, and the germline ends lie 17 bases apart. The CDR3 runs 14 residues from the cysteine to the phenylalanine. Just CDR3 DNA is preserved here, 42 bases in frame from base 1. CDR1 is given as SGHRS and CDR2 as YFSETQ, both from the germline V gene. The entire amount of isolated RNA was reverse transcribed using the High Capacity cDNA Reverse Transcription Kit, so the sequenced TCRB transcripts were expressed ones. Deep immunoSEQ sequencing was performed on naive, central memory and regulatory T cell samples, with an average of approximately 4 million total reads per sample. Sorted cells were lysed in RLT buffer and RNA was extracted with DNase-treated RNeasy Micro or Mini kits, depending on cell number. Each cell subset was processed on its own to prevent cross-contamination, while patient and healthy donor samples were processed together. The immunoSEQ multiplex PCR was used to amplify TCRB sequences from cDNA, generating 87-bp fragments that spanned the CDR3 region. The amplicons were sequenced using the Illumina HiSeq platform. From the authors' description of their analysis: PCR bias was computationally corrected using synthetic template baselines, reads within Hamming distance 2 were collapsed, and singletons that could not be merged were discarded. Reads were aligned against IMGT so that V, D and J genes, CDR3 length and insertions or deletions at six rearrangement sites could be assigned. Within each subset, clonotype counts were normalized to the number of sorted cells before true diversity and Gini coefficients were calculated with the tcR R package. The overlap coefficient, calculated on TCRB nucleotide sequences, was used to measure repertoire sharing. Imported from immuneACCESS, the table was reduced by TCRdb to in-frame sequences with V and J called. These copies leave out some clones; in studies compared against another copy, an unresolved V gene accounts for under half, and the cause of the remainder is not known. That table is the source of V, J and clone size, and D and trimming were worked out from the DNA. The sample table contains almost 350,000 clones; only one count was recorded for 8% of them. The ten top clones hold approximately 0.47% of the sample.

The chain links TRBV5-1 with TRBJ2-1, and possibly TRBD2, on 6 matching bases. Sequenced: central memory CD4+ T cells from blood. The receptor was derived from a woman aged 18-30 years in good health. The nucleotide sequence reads TGCGCCAGCAGCTCGCAAGGGCCGGACTACGAGCAGTTCTTC. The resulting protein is CASSSQGPDYEQFF.